The clone carrying this TCR beta chain was seen at least ten times. The data stem from a study of blood T cell repertoires in COVID-19. As for the study in general: Samples taken during acute and convalescent COVID-19 were collected in the United States, Italy and Spain.

Original processing notes: Reference gene primer amplification gave nucleated cell count estimates. Profiling relied on immunoSEQ multiplex PCR, and the TCRdb table lists in-frame clones only, not all of them. D and trimming come from the DNA, and the V and J calls and clone size come from that table. The table has roughly 190,000 clones, 70% to 80% seen once. CDR3 length equals 13 residues. Germline V lookup: CDR1 SEHNR, CDR2 FQNEAQ (reference sequence). Between the trimmed V and J ends, which lost 6 bases and 1 base, there was a span of 7 bases. Sequenced material: peripheral blood. The sequence was obtained from a woman aged 45-60 years with active or convalescent COVID-19. The chain couples TRBV7-9 to TRBJ2-1; D is undetermined. CDR3 in amino acids: CASRTGSYNEQFF. The DNA of the CDR3 is TGTGCCAGCAGGACGGGTTCCTACAATGAGCAGTTCTTC.